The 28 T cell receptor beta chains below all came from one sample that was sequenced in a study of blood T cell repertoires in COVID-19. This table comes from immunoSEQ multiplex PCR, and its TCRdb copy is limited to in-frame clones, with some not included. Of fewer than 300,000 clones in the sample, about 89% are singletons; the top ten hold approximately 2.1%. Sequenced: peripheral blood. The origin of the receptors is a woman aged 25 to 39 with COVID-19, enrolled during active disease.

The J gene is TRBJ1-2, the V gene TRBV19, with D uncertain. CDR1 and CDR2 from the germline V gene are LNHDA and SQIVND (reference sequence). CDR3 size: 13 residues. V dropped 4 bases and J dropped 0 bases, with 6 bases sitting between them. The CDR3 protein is CASSRAANYGYTF. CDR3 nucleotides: TGTGCCAGTAGTAGGGCAGCTAACTATGGCTACACCTTC. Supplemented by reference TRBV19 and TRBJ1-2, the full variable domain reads DGGITQSPKYLFRKEGQNVTLSCEQNLNHDAMYWYRQDPGQGLRLIYYSQIVNDFQKGDIAEGYSVSREKKESFPLTVTSAQKNPTAFYLCASSRAANYGYTFGSGTRLTVV.

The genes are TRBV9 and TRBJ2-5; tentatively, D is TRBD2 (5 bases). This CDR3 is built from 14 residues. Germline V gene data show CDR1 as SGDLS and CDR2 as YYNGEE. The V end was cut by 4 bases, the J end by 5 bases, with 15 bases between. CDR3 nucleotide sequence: TGTGCCAGCAGCCCCGTCGGGGTCGCCGAGACCCAGTACTTC. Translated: CASSPVGVAETQYF.

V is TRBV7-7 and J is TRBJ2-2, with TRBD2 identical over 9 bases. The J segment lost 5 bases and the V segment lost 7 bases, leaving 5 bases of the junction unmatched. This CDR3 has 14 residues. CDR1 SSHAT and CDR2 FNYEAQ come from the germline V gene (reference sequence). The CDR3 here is CASTPAGGTGELFF. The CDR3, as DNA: TGTGCCAGCACCCCAGCGGGAGGAACCGGGGAGCTGTTTTTT. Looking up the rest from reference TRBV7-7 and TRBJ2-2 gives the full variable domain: GAGVSQSPRYKVTKRGQDVTLRCDPISSHATLYWYQQALGQGPEFLTYFNYEAQPDKSGLPSDRFSAERPEGSISTLTIQRTEQRDSAMYRCASTPAGGTGELFFGEGSRLTVL.

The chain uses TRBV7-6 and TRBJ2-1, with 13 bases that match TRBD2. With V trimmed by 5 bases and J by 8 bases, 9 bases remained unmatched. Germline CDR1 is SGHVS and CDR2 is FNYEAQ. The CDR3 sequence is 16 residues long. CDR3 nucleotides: TGTGCCAGCAGCCCAACAGGGACTAGCGGGGACTATGAGCAGTTCTTC. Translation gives CASSPTGTSGDYEQFF.

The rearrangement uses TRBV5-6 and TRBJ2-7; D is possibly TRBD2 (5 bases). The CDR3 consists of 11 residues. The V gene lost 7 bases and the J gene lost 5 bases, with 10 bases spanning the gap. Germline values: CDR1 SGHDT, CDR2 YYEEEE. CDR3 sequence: CASAAGHEQYF. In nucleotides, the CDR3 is TGTGCCAGCGCGGCGGGTCACGAGCAGTACTTC.

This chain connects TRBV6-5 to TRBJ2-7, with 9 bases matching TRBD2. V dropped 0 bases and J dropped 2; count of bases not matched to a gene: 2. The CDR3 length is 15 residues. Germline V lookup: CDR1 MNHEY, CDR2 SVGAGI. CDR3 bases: TGTGCCAGCAGTTACTCGGTAGCGGGAGCCTACGAGCAGTACTTC. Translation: CASSYSVAGAYEQYF.

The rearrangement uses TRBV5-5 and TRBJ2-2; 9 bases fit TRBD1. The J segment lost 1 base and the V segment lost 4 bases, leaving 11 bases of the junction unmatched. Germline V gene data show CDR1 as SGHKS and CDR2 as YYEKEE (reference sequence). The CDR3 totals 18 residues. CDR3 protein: CASSLPDRGLQNTGELFF. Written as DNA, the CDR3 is TGTGCCAGCAGCCTTCCGGACAGGGGATTACAGAACACCGGGGAGCTGTTTTTT.

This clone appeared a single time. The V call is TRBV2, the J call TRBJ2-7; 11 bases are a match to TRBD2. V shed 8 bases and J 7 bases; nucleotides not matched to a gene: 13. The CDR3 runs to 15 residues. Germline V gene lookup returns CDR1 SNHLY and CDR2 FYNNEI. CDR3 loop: CASFVIAGGPGEQYF. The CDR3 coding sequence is TGTGCCAGCTTTGTGATAGCGGGAGGGCCGGGTGAGCAGTACTTC.

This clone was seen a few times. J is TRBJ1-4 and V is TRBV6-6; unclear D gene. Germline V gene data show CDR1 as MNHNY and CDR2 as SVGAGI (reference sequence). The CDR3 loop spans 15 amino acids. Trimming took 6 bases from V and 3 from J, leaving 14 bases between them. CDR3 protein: CASSLVGEPNEKLFF. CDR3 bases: TGTGCCAGCAGCTTGGTCGGGGAGCCTAATGAAAAACTGTTTTTT.

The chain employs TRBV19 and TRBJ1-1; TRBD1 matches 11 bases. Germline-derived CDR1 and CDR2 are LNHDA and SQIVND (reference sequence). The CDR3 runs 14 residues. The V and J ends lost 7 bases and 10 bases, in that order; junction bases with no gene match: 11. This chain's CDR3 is CASTRAGQGAAAFF. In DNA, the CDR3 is TGTGCCAGTACCAGGGCCGGACAGGGGGCTGCAGCTTTCTTT.

The CDR3 coding sequence is TGTGCCAGTAGTATAAGGCTAGCGGGCACAGATACGCAGTATTTT. It specifies CASSIRLAGTDTQYF. The chain joins TRBV19 to TRBJ2-3; 7 positions agree with TRBD2. J was trimmed by 1 base and V by 2 bases; bases with no gene match: 3. The CDR3 loop spans 15 amino acids. Germline V gene data show CDR1 as LNHDA and CDR2 as SQIVND (reference sequence).

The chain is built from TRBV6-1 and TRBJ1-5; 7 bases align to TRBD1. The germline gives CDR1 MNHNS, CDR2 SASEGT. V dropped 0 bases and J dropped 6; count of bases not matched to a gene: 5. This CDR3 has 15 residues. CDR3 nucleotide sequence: TGTGCCAGCAGTGAAGCGTTTGAGGGGGCTCAGCCCCAGCATTTT. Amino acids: CASSEAFEGAQPQHF.

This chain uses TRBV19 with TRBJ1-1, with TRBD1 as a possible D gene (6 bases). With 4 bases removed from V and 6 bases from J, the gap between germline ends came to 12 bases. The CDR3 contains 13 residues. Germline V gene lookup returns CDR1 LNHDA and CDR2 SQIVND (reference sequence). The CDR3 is CASSTTGIPEAFF. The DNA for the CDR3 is TGTGCCAGTAGTACTACAGGGATCCCTGAAGCTTTCTTT. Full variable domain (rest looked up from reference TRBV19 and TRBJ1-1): DGGITQSPKYLFRKEGQNVTLSCEQNLNHDAMYWYRQDPGQGLRLIYYSQIVNDFQKGDIAEGYSVSREKKESFPLTVTSAQKNPTAFYLCASSTTGIPEAFFGQGTRLTVV.

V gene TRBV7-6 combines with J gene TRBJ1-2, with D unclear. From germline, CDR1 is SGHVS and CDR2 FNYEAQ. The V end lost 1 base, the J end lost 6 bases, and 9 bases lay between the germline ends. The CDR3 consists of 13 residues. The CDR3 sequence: CASSLGPSDGYTF. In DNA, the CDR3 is TGTGCCAGCAGCTTAGGGCCGAGCGATGGCTACACCTTC.

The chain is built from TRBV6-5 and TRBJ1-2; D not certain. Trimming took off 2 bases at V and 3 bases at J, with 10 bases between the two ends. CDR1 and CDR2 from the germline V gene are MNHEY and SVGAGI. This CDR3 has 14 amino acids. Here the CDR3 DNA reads TGTGCCAGCAGTTACCGGCAGGCTTACTATGGCTACACCTTC. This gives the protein CASSYRQAYYGYTF.

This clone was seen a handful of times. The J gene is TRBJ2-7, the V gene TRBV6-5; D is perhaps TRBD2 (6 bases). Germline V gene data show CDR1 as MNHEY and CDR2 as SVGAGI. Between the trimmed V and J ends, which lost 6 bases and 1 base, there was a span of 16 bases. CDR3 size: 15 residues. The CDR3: CASREMEGISYEQYF. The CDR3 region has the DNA TGTGCCAGCAGGGAGATGGAGGGGATTTCCTACGAGCAGTACTTC.

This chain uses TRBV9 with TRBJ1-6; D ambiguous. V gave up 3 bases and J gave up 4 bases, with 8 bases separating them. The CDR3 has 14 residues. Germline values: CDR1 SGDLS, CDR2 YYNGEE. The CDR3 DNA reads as TGTGCCAGCAGCGATCAGGCGTATAATTCACCCCTCCACTTT. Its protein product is CASSDQAYNSPLHF.

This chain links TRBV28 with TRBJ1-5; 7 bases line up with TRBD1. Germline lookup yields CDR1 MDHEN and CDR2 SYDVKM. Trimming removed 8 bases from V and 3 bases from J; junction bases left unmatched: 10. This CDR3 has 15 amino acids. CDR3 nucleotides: TGTGCCAGCTCGAATACAGGGGATCTCAATCAGCCCCAGCATTTT. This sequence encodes CASSNTGDLNQPQHF.

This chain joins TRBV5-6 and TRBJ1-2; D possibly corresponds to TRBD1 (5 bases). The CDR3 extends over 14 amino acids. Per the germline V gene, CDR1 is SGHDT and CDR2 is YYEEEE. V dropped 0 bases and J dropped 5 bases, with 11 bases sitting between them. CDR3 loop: CASSLVGDQYGYTF. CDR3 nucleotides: TGTGCCAGCAGCTTGGTAGGGGATCAGTATGGCTACACCTTC.

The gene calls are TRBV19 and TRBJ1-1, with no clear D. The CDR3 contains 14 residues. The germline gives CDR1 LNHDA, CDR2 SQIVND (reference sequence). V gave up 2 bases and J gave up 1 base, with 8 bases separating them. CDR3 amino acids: CASSINGENTEAFF. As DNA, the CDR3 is TGTGCCAGTAGTATAAACGGGGAGAACACTGAAGCTTTCTTT. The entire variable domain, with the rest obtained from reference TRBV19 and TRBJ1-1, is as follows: DGGITQSPKYLFRKEGQNVTLSCEQNLNHDAMYWYRQDPGQGLRLIYYSQIVNDFQKGDIAEGYSVSREKKESFPLTVTSAQKNPTAFYLCASSINGENTEAFFGQGTRLTVV.

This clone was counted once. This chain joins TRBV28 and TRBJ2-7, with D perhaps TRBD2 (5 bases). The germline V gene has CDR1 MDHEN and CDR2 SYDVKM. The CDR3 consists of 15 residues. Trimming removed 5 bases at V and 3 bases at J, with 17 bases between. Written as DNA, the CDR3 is TGTGCCAGCAGTCCCCAGCGGAGCCCACTCTACGAGCAGTACTTC. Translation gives CASSPQRSPLYEQYF.

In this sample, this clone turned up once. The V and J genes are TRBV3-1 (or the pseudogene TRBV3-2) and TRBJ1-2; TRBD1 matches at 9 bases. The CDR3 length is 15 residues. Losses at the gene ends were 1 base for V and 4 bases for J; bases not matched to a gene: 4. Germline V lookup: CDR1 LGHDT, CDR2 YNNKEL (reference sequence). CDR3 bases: TGTGCCAGCAGCCAAGCGGACAGGGGCGGCTATGGCTACACCTTC. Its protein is CASSQADRGGYGYTF.

The DNA of the CDR3 is TGTGCCAGCAGCTCGACGACAGGGGGAATGAACACTGAAGCTTTCTTT. Translating gives CASSSTTGGMNTEAFF. This chain uses TRBV7-9 with TRBJ1-1, with TRBD1 matching over 9 bases. Germline CDR1 SEHNR, CDR2 FQNEAQ (reference sequence). Germline trimming cut 4 bases from V and 0 bases from J; bases unmatched to any gene: 6. The CDR3 is 16 amino acids.

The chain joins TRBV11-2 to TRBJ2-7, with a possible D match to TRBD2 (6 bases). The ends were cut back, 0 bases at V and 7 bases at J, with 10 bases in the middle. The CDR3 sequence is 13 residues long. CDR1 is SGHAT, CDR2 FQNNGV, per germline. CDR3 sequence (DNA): TGTGCCAGCAGCTTAGAGCGGGATGTAGAGCAGTACTTC. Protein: CASSLERDVEQYF.

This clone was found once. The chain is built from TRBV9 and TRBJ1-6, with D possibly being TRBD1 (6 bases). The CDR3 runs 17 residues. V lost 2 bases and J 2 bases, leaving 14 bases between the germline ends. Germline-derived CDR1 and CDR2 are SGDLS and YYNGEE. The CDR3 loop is CASSVDLGATYNSPLHF. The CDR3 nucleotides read TGTGCCAGCAGCGTTGATTTGGGGGCCACCTATAATTCACCCCTCCACTTT.

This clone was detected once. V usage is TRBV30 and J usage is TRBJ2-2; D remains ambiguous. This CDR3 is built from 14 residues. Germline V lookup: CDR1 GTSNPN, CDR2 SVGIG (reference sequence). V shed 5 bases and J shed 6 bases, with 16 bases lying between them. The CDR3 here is CAWGPSRIAGELFF. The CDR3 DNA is TGTGCCTGGGGGCCTTCGAGGATAGCCGGGGAGCTGTTTTTT. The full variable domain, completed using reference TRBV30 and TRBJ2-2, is SQTIHQWPATLVQPVGSPLSLECTVEGTSNPNLYWYRQAAGRGLQLLFYSVGIGQISSEVPQNLSASRPQDRQFILSSKKLLLSDSGFYLCAWGPSRIAGELFFGEGSRLTVL.

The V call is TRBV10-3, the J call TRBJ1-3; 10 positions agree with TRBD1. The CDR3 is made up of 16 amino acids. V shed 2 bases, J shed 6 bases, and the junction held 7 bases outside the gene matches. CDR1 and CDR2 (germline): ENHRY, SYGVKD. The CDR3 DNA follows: TGTGCCATCAGTGAGCCGGGACAGGGGAGTGAAAACACCATATATTTT. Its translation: CAISEPGQGSENTIYF.

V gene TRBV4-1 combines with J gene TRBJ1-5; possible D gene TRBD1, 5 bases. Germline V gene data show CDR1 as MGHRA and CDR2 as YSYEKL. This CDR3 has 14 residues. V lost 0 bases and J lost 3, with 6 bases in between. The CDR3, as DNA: TGCGCCAGCAGCCAAGATGGACACAATCAGCCCCAGCATTTT. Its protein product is CASSQDGHNQPQHF.